A selection of T cell receptor beta chains follows, all from one sample in a study of blood T cell repertoires in COVID-19. This table comes from immunoSEQ multiplex PCR, and its TCRdb copy is limited to in-frame clones, with some not included. The sample holds about 250,000 clones, approximately 83% seen once. Material: peripheral blood. These receptors were collected from a human donor in a cohort sampled during active COVID-19. Both conserved end residues are part of each CDR3. Fields, in order: V gene, J gene, clone size, D gene, CDR3 protein, CDR3 DNA. D genes are given only for firm matches. The size field is filled for only some rows; it gives once, few, many or a size class.

v_gene: TRBV5-6
j_gene: TRBJ2-7
abundance: few
d_gene: TRBD1
CDR3aa: CASSLAVRGFEQYF
CDR3nt: TGTGCCAGCAGCTTGGCAGTCAGGGGGTTCGAGCAGTACTTC

v_gene: TRBV9
j_gene: TRBJ2-5
abundance: -
d_gene: TRBD2
CDR3aa: CATGSGAVQETQYF
CDR3nt: TGTGCCACAGGAAGCGGGGCGGTCCAAGAGACCCAGTACTTC

v_gene: TRBV9
j_gene: TRBJ2-2
abundance: -
d_gene: TRBD2
CDR3aa: CASSVLAANTGELFF
CDR3nt: TGTGCCAGCAGCGTGCTAGCGGCGAACACCGGGGAGCTGTTTTTT

v_gene: TRBV2
j_gene: TRBJ1-1
abundance: -
d_gene: TRBD1
CDR3aa: CASSRDRTNTEAFF
CDR3nt: TGTGCCAGCAGCCGGGACAGGACGAACACTGAAGCTTTCTTT

v_gene: TRBV7-2
j_gene: TRBJ2-1
abundance: -
d_gene: -
CDR3aa: CASSLLSADEQFF
CDR3nt: TGTGCCAGCAGCTTATTAAGCGCGGATGAGCAGTTCTTC

v_gene: TRBV5-1
j_gene: TRBJ2-7
abundance: -
d_gene: TRBD1
CDR3aa: CASSPGQAFTEQYF
CDR3nt: TGCGCCAGCAGTCCGGGACAGGCCTTCACCGAGCAGTACTTC

v_gene: TRBV9
j_gene: TRBJ1-3
abundance: -
d_gene: TRBD1
CDR3aa: CASSSGQGYGNTIYF
CDR3nt: TGTGCCAGCAGCTCTGGACAGGGTTATGGAAACACCATATATTTT

v_gene: TRBV2
j_gene: TRBJ2-1
abundance: -
d_gene: TRBD2
CDR3aa: CASGPSGRSYNEQFF
CDR3nt: TGTGCCAGCGGGCCGAGCGGGAGATCCTACAATGAGCAGTTCTTC

v_gene: TRBV15
j_gene: TRBJ2-3
abundance: -
d_gene: TRBD2
CDR3aa: CATGGLAGATDTQYF
CDR3nt: TGTGCCACAGGGGGGCTAGCGGGAGCCACAGATACGCAGTATTTT

v_gene: TRBV27
j_gene: TRBJ2-7
abundance: few
d_gene: TRBD1
CDR3aa: CASSFTGDYEQYF
CDR3nt: TGTGCCAGCAGTTTTACAGGGGACTACGAGCAGTACTTC

v_gene: TRBV12-3/TRBV12-4
j_gene: TRBJ2-2
abundance: -
d_gene: TRBD1
CDR3aa: CAKRTGYSGELFF
CDR3nt: TGTGCCAAACGGACAGGGTATTCCGGGGAGCTGTTTTTT

v_gene: TRBV5-6
j_gene: TRBJ2-1
abundance: -
d_gene: -
CDR3aa: CASSLGSWLIRGNEQFF
CDR3nt: TGTGCCAGCAGCTTGGGCTCTTGGCTGATCCGGGGCAATGAGCAGTTCTTC

v_gene: TRBV7-2
j_gene: TRBJ2-7
abundance: few
d_gene: -
CDR3aa: CASSNLALTYYEQYF
CDR3nt: TGTGCCAGCAGCAACCTAGCGCTTACCTACTACGAGCAGTACTTC

v_gene: TRBV3-1/TRBV3-2
j_gene: TRBJ2-7
abundance: -
d_gene: TRBD1
CDR3aa: CASSPIRDSYEQYF
CDR3nt: TGTGCCAGCAGCCCCATAAGGGACAGCTACGAGCAGTACTTC

v_gene: TRBV7-2
j_gene: TRBJ1-2
abundance: -
d_gene: TRBD1
CDR3aa: CASSTRQGAHGYTF
CDR3nt: TGTGCCAGCAGCACCCGACAGGGGGCGCATGGCTACACCTTC

v_gene: TRBV7-2
j_gene: TRBJ2-7
abundance: -
d_gene: TRBD1
CDR3aa: CASSFGTGGASSYEQYF
CDR3nt: TGTGCCAGCAGCTTCGGGACAGGGGGTGCTTCTTCCTACGAGCAGTACTTC

v_gene: TRBV5-1
j_gene: TRBJ2-3
abundance: -
d_gene: TRBD2
CDR3aa: CASSLGAGGLTDTQYF
CDR3nt: TGCGCCAGCAGCTTAGGAGCGGGGGGACTCACAGATACGCAGTATTTT

v_gene: TRBV5-1
j_gene: TRBJ1-2
abundance: -
d_gene: TRBD1
CDR3aa: CASSLGQGEGYTF
CDR3nt: TGCGCCAGCAGCCTCGGACAGGGGGAGGGCTACACCTTC

v_gene: TRBV2
j_gene: TRBJ1-1
abundance: -
d_gene: -
CDR3aa: CASRVREQTEAFF
CDR3nt: TGTGCCAGCAGGGTACGGGAGCAGACTGAAGCTTTCTTT

v_gene: TRBV30
j_gene: TRBJ1-6
abundance: -
d_gene: -
CDR3aa: CAWRAGRVISPLHF
CDR3nt: TGTGCCTGGAGGGCCGGCAGGGTAATTTCACCCCTCCACTTT

v_gene: TRBV11-3
j_gene: TRBJ2-2
abundance: -
d_gene: TRBD1
CDR3aa: CASSLDATGGEGELFF
CDR3nt: TGTGCCAGCAGCTTAGATGCAACAGGGGGTGAAGGGGAGCTGTTTTTT

v_gene: TRBV5-1
j_gene: TRBJ1-1
abundance: -
d_gene: -
CDR3aa: CASSPRLAGPMNTEAFF
CDR3nt: TGCGCCAGCAGCCCGAGATTGGCGGGACCCATGAACACTGAAGCTTTCTTT

v_gene: TRBV19
j_gene: TRBJ1-2
abundance: -
d_gene: -
CDR3aa: CASNGGTVAINYGYTF
CDR3nt: TGTGCCAGTAACGGCGGGACCGTAGCCATTAACTATGGCTACACCTTC

v_gene: TRBV19
j_gene: TRBJ2-7
abundance: few
d_gene: -
CDR3aa: CASSIDQQAYEQYF
CDR3nt: TGTGCCAGTAGTATAGATCAACAGGCCTACGAGCAGTACTTC

v_gene: TRBV9
j_gene: TRBJ2-7
abundance: -
d_gene: TRBD1
CDR3aa: CASSQGQGAAYEQYF
CDR3nt: TGTGCCAGCAGCCAGGGACAGGGGGCGGCCTACGAGCAGTACTTC

v_gene: TRBV10-3
j_gene: TRBJ2-7
abundance: -
d_gene: -
CDR3aa: CATHGGDEQYF
CDR3nt: TGTGCCACTCATGGAGGCGACGAGCAGTACTTC

v_gene: TRBV7-2
j_gene: TRBJ2-7
abundance: -
d_gene: TRBD1
CDR3aa: CASSLDDRGFYEQYF
CDR3nt: TGTGCCAGCAGCTTAGATGACAGGGGGTTCTACGAGCAGTACTTC

v_gene: TRBV12-5
j_gene: TRBJ1-2
abundance: -
d_gene: -
CDR3aa: CASGTVNYGYTF
CDR3nt: TGTGCTAGTGGGACAGTTAACTATGGCTACACCTTC

v_gene: TRBV7-9
j_gene: TRBJ1-1
abundance: -
d_gene: -
CDR3aa: CASSSGHGF
CDR3nt: TGTGCCAGCAGCTCAGGCCATGGGTTT

v_gene: TRBV2
j_gene: TRBJ1-1
abundance: -
d_gene: -
CDR3aa: CASRGEGRDEAFF
CDR3nt: TGTGCCAGCAGGGGAGAGGGGCGGGATGAAGCTTTCTTT

v_gene: TRBV7-6
j_gene: TRBJ1-1
abundance: -
d_gene: TRBD1
CDR3aa: CASSPGTGRMNTEAFF
CDR3nt: TGTGCCAGCAGCCCGGGGACAGGGCGTATGAACACTGAAGCTTTCTTT

v_gene: TRBV6-5
j_gene: TRBJ1-2
abundance: -
d_gene: TRBD1
CDR3aa: CASWDRDYSYTF
CDR3nt: TGTGCCAGTTGGGACAGGGATTATAGCTACACCTTC

v_gene: TRBV5-8
j_gene: TRBJ2-1
abundance: -
d_gene: TRBD1
CDR3aa: CASSLWDRGNHEQFF
CDR3nt: TGTGCCAGCAGCTTATGGGACAGGGGAAACCATGAGCAGTTCTTC

v_gene: TRBV6-5
j_gene: TRBJ1-5
abundance: -
d_gene: TRBD1
CDR3aa: CASSDLEGAVQPQHF
CDR3nt: TGTGCCAGCAGCGACTTGGAGGGGGCCGTTCAGCCCCAGCATTTT

v_gene: TRBV7-9
j_gene: TRBJ2-7
abundance: -
d_gene: -
CDR3aa: CASSLGDTRKYEQYF
CDR3nt: TGTGCCAGCAGCTTAGGAGACACCCGAAAGTACGAGCAGTACTTC

v_gene: TRBV10-2
j_gene: TRBJ2-7
abundance: -
d_gene: -
CDR3aa: CASSETVPYEQYF
CDR3nt: TGCGCCAGCAGTGAGACAGTTCCCTACGAGCAGTACTTC

v_gene: TRBV7-2
j_gene: TRBJ1-1
abundance: -
d_gene: -
CDR3aa: CASSLGFRTGEAFF
CDR3nt: TGTGCCAGCAGCTTAGGTTTTAGAACAGGTGAAGCTTTCTTT

v_gene: TRBV7-9
j_gene: TRBJ2-7
abundance: -
d_gene: -
CDR3aa: CASSLLDRGLSSYEQYF
CDR3nt: TGTGCCAGCAGCTTACTGGACAGAGGACTGAGCTCCTACGAGCAGTACTTC

v_gene: TRBV6-2/TRBV6-3
j_gene: TRBJ2-3
abundance: -
d_gene: TRBD2
CDR3aa: CASSWRYLAGVTDTQYF
CDR3nt: TGTGCCAGCAGTTGGCGTTATCTAGCGGGGGTTACAGATACGCAGTATTTT

v_gene: TRBV10-3
j_gene: TRBJ2-1
abundance: -
d_gene: -
CDR3aa: CAIKGQGNSDEQFF
CDR3nt: TGTGCCATCAAGGGGCAGGGTAATTCGGATGAGCAGTTCTTC

v_gene: TRBV19
j_gene: TRBJ2-3
abundance: once
d_gene: TRBD1
CDR3aa: CALVRTGKVNTDTQYF
CDR3nt: TGTGCCTTAGTCCGGACAGGGAAGGTCAACACAGATACGCAGTATTTT

v_gene: TRBV11-2
j_gene: TRBJ2-1
abundance: -
d_gene: TRBD2
CDR3aa: CASSLIWRGLVDEQFF
CDR3nt: TGTGCCAGCAGCTTAATCTGGCGGGGGTTGGTAGATGAGCAGTTCTTC

v_gene: TRBV2
j_gene: TRBJ2-4
abundance: -
d_gene: TRBD1
CDR3aa: CASSPTGGRENIQYF
CDR3nt: TGTGCCAGCAGCCCAACAGGGGGCCGCGAAAACATTCAGTACTTC

v_gene: TRBV6-5
j_gene: TRBJ1-2
abundance: once
d_gene: -
CDR3aa: CASSYGGSNNYGYTF
CDR3nt: TGTGCCAGCAGTTACGGTGGCTCAAACAACTATGGCTACACCTTC

v_gene: TRBV11-2
j_gene: TRBJ2-7
abundance: -
d_gene: TRBD1
CDR3aa: CASSFRTGGNEQYF
CDR3nt: TGTGCCAGCAGCTTTCGGACAGGGGGAAACGAGCAGTACTTC

v_gene: TRBV3-1/TRBV3-2
j_gene: TRBJ2-6
abundance: -
d_gene: TRBD1
CDR3aa: CASSPRPDVTGGPSGANVLTF
CDR3nt: TGTGCCAGCAGCCCTAGACCGGACGTGACAGGGGGGCCCTCTGGGGCCAACGTCCTGACTTTC

v_gene: TRBV29-1
j_gene: TRBJ1-4
abundance: -
d_gene: -
CDR3aa: CSVGAQGNEKLFF
CDR3nt: TGCAGCGTCGGAGCACAGGGTAATGAAAAACTGTTTTTT

v_gene: TRBV10-2
j_gene: TRBJ1-4
abundance: -
d_gene: -
CDR3aa: CASSEKQGNEKLFF
CDR3nt: TGCGCCAGCAGTGAAAAACAGGGAAATGAAAAACTGTTTTTT

v_gene: TRBV28
j_gene: TRBJ2-7
abundance: -
d_gene: TRBD2
CDR3aa: CASSQRLAGAYKQYF
CDR3nt: TGTGCCAGCAGTCAGAGACTAGCGGGAGCCTATAAGCAGTACTTC

v_gene: TRBV28
j_gene: TRBJ2-7
abundance: once
d_gene: -
CDR3aa: CASSLADLTYEQYF
CDR3nt: TGTGCCAGCAGTTTAGCCGATCTAACCTACGAGCAGTACTTC